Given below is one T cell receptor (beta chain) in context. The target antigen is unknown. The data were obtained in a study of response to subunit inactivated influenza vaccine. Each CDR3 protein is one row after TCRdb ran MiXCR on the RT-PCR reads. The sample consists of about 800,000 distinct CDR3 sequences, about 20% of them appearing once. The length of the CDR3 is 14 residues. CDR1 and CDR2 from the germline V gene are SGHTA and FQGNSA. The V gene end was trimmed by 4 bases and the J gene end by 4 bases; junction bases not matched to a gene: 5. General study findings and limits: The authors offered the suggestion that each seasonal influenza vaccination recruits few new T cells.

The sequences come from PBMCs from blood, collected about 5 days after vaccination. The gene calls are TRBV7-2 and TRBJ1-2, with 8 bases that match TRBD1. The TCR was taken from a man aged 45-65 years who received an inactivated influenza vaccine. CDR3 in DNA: TGTGCCAGCAGCTCGGACAGGGATTCCTATGGCTACACCTTC. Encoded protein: CASSSDRDSYGYTF.